This T cell receptor (beta chain) was sequenced for a study of blood T cell repertoires in COVID-19. Study background: The study drew acute and convalescent COVID-19 samples from the United States, Italy and Spain.

Original processing methods: Amplification with reference gene primers provided the estimates of nucleated cell counts. Produced via immunoSEQ multiplex PCR; TCRdb's table is partial and in-frame only. V and J calls and clone size follow that table, whereas D and trimming were derived from the DNA. The table includes some 200,000 clones, more than 70% detected once. While infection was still active, Seattle patients were enrolled and then followed longitudinally. In the case of this clone: The same CDR3 also results from other DNA sequences found in this sample.

Germline CDR1 reads SNHLY; CDR2 reads FYNNEI. CDR3 length: 13 amino acids. V dropped 8 bases and J dropped 2 bases, with 12 bases sitting between them. The rearrangement uses TRBV2 and TRBJ1-1; D not resolved. This clonotype originated in a man aged 45-65 years with COVID-19, enrolled during active disease. Sequences were obtained from peripheral blood. DNA of the CDR3: TGTGCCAGCCCTCTTCGGGGAAACACTGAAGCTTTCTTT. This codes for CASPLRGNTEAFF.